The clone carrying this TCR beta chain has only one observation. The sample carries other DNA sequences with the same CDR3. These data come from a study of blood T cell repertoires in COVID-19. Everyone who took part was roughly 18 to 89 years old, and they came from 20 to 25 US areas. Two negative PCRs, clearance, or symptom resolution had been documented for recovered Cohort 3 donors. Under the authors' procedure: Reference gene primers were amplified, and this amplification served to estimate nucleated cell counts. Generated by immunoSEQ multiplex PCR, the TCRdb table keeps only in-frame clones and is missing some. D and trimming come from the DNA, and the V and J calls and clone size come from that table. Of 250,000 to 300,000 clones listed, more than 80% are singletons. Sequencing was performed on PBMCs or T cells enriched from blood (not recorded which). The receptor was isolated from a woman in her twenties or thirties who had recovered from COVID-19.

The CDR3 protein is CASSPTGNTEAFF. The CDR3 DNA follows: TGCGCCAGCAGCCCTACAGGGAACACTGAAGCTTTCTTT. The chain recombines TRBV5-1 with TRBJ1-1, with D possibly being TRBD1 (5 bases). Deletions cut 4 bases from V and 1 base from J, with 8 bases between. Germline-derived CDR1 and CDR2 are SGHRS and YFSETQ. The CDR3 sequence is 13 residues long.